The 8 T cell receptor beta chains given below trace back to one sample, sequenced in a study of T cell responses to AZD1222 COVID-19 vaccine. Clones were sequenced by immunoSEQ multiplex PCR, and TCRdb holds only the in-frame ones, with some missing. This table holds 25,000 to 35,000 clones, about 93% found once. The sample here was peripheral blood, taken on day 0 of AZD1222 vaccination. The origin of the receptors is an adult in good health.

The chain recombines TRBV28 with TRBJ1-5; D unclear. V was clipped by 5 bases and J by 6 bases, with 14 bases between them. The germline V gene has CDR1 MDHEN and CDR2 SYDVKM. The CDR3 totals 14 residues. The CDR3 region is CASSTQWATQPQHF. The CDR3 DNA follows: TGTGCCAGCAGTACACAGTGGGCCACTCAGCCCCAGCATTTT.

Regarding this clone: Given the absence of the conserved phenylalanine or tryptophan at the CDR3 end, a read error is likely. The DNA is omitted, as the CDR3 cannot be located on it reliably, and the CDR3 follows TCRdb's listing. The chain couples TRBV6-4 to TRBJ2-7. The germline V gene has CDR1 MRHNA and CDR2 SNTAGT. Including both end residues, the CDR3 is 10 amino acids long. The CDR3 here is CASSDPPYGD.

The chain links TRBV12-3 or TRBV12-4 to TRBJ1-2, with a possible D match to TRBD1 (5 bases). V was trimmed by 6 bases and J by 5 bases, leaving 13 bases between them. This CDR3 comprises 13 residues. The CDR3 reads CASSPGAGYGYTF. The CDR3 nucleotides are TGTGCCAGCAGCCCCGGGGCCGGATATGGCTACACCTTC.

The chain carries TRBV7-2 and TRBJ1-2; 7 bases map to TRBD1. The CDR3 extends over 13 amino acids. Germline V lookup: CDR1 SGHTA, CDR2 FQGNSA. J gave up 5 bases and V 2 bases, and 2 bases lay outside the gene matches. The CDR3 region has the DNA TGTGCCAGCAGCTTAAGCAGGGGGTATGGCTACACCTTC. Its protein is CASSLSRGYGYTF.

This sequence joins TRBV4-3 and TRBJ2-1; maybe TRBD1 (5 bases). This CDR3 is built from 15 residues. Per the germline V gene, CDR1 is LGHNA and CDR2 is YSLEER. V gave up 1 base and J gave up 10 bases, with 17 bases separating them. The CDR3 reads CASSQASVGRYEQFF. The CDR3 DNA reads TGCGCCAGCAGCCAAGCCAGCGTGGGGCGTTACGAGCAGTTCTTC.

The gene calls are TRBV14 and TRBJ1-2, with D possibly TRBD1 on 5 matching bases. The CDR3 runs to 14 residues. Trimming removed 1 base at V and 7 bases at J, with 13 bases between. Germline assignment: CDR1 SGHDN and CDR2 FVKESK. Here the CDR3 DNA reads TGTGCCAGCAGCCAAGTAGGGGTTCCTAGTGGCTACACCTTC. Translating gives CASSQVGVPSGYTF. The variable domain in full, completed from reference TRBV14 and TRBJ1-2, reads EAGVTQFPSHSVIEKGQTVTLRCDPISGHDNLYWYRRVMGKEIKFLLHFVKESKQDESGMPNNRFLAERTGGTYSTLKVQPAELEDSGVYFCASSQVGVPSGYTFGSGTRLTVV.

The chain recombines TRBV2 with TRBJ1-1; unclear D gene. CDR3 length: 14 residues. Trimming pared 7 bases from V and 0 bases from J, leaving 12 bases between. The germline V gene encodes CDR1 SNHLY and CDR2 FYNNEI. The CDR3, as DNA: TGTGCCAGCACTCGACGGGATATGAACACTGAAGCTTTCTTT. The encoded protein is CASTRRDMNTEAFF.

This chain joins TRBV6-5 and TRBJ1-2; perhaps TRBD1 as D (5 bases). V lost 4 bases to trimming and J lost 8 bases, with 14 bases between them. Germline CDR1 and CDR2: MNHEY and SVGAGI. CDR3 size: 13 residues. CDR3 residues: CASSSDSAMGYTF. CDR3 nucleotide sequence: TGTGCCAGCAGTTCCGACAGTGCTATGGGCTACACCTTC.